Listed below are T cell receptor beta chains from one sample, sequenced in a study of blood T cell repertoires in COVID-19. Some clones are missing from TCRdb's copy, which holds only in-frame ones; the method was immunoSEQ multiplex PCR. The table includes hundreds of thousands of clones, roughly 85% detected once. Sequencing was carried out using peripheral blood. The receptors derive from a man aged 45 to 65 with COVID-19, enrolled during active disease. Both conserved end residues are part of each CDR3. A D gene is named only where the DNA matches it firmly. Size is omitted from some rows. Given values are once, few, many or a class for expanded clones.

clone size: .
J gene: TRBJ2-3
D gene: TRBD2
CDR3 length: 17
V gene: TRBV27
CDR3 DNA: TGTGCCAGCAGTTACGCCCCTGTAACGGGGGGGAAGGATACGCAGTATTTT
CDR3 protein: CASSYAPVTGGKDTQYF

clone size: .
J gene: TRBJ2-5
D gene: .
CDR3 length: 14
V gene: TRBV15
CDR3 DNA: TGTGCCACCAGCAGGAGACAATGGATCGAGACCCAGTACTTC
CDR3 protein: CATSRRQWIETQYF

clone size: few
J gene: TRBJ2-5
D gene: TRBD1
CDR3 length: 15
V gene: TRBV18
CDR3 DNA: TGTGCCAGCTCAACGGGACAGGGGGCTCAAGAGACCCAGTACTTC
CDR3 protein: CASSTGQGAQETQYF

clone size: .
J gene: TRBJ2-7
D gene: .
CDR3 length: 16
V gene: TRBV7-2
CDR3 DNA: TGTGCCAGCAGCTTGAGGGCGGGGGCCTCGAGGTACGAGCAGTACTTC
CDR3 protein: CASSLRAGASRYEQYF

clone size: .
J gene: TRBJ2-1
D gene: TRBD1
CDR3 length: 15
V gene: TRBV7-3
CDR3 DNA: TGTGCCAGCAGCTTCGGGACAGGGGGCGAGGACGAGCAGTTCTTC
CDR3 protein: CASSFGTGGEDEQFF

clone size: .
J gene: TRBJ2-3
D gene: TRBD1
CDR3 length: 15
V gene: TRBV6-2/TRBV6-3
CDR3 DNA: TGTGCCAGCAGTGTGGACAGGTGGGTCACAGATACGCAGTATTTT
CDR3 protein: CASSVDRWVTDTQYF

clone size: .
J gene: TRBJ1-1
D gene: TRBD1
CDR3 length: 13
V gene: TRBV14
CDR3 DNA: TGTGCCAGCAGGGACAGGGGCCGAACTGAAGCTTTCTTT
CDR3 protein: CASRDRGRTEAFF

clone size: .
J gene: TRBJ2-7
D gene: TRBD2
CDR3 length: 18
V gene: TRBV4-3
CDR3 DNA: TGCGCCAGCAGCCAATTCACATTTCTAGCGGGAGTGGGCTACGAGCAGTACTTC
CDR3 protein: CASSQFTFLAGVGYEQYF

clone size: .
J gene: TRBJ1-1
D gene: .
CDR3 length: 12
V gene: TRBV7-2
CDR3 DNA: TGTGCCAGCAGCTCCATGTGGAGTGAAGCTTTCTTT
CDR3 protein: CASSSMWSEAFF

clone size: .
J gene: TRBJ1-5
D gene: TRBD1
CDR3 length: 22
V gene: TRBV29-1
CDR3 DNA: TGCAGTAACCCAGGCCCCTACAACGACAGGGATCGGCTACACCATAGCAATCAGCCCCAGCATTTT
CDR3 protein: CSNPGPYNDRDRLHHSNQPQHF

clone size: .
J gene: TRBJ2-6
D gene: .
CDR3 length: 15
V gene: TRBV6-1
CDR3 DNA: TGTGCCAGCAGTGAAGACAGCTCTGGGGCCAACGTCCTGACTTTC
CDR3 protein: CASSEDSSGANVLTF

clone size: .
J gene: TRBJ1-1
D gene: .
CDR3 length: 16
V gene: TRBV5-1
CDR3 DNA: TGCGCCAGCAGCTTGGAATTCAGGGGCCCGAACACTGAAGCTTTCTTT
CDR3 protein: CASSLEFRGPNTEAFF

clone size: .
J gene: TRBJ1-1
D gene: .
CDR3 length: 13
V gene: TRBV29-1
CDR3 DNA: TGCAGCGTTGATGCAGGCTTGAACACTGAAGCTTTCTTT
CDR3 protein: CSVDAGLNTEAFF

clone size: few
J gene: TRBJ1-1
D gene: .
CDR3 length: 16
V gene: TRBV6-2/TRBV6-3
CDR3 DNA: TGTGCCAGCAGCCGCCGGGAGACGCCCTGGGACACTGAAGCTTTCTTT
CDR3 protein: CASSRRETPWDTEAFF

clone size: .
J gene: TRBJ1-1
D gene: TRBD1
CDR3 length: 15
V gene: TRBV11-1
CDR3 DNA: TGTGCCAGCAGCTCCAGGACAGGGGGTAAAACTGAAGCTTTCTTT
CDR3 protein: CASSSRTGGKTEAFF

clone size: .
J gene: TRBJ2-5
D gene: .
CDR3 length: 12
V gene: TRBV6-5
CDR3 DNA: TGTGCCTCGCAGTGGTACCAAGAGACCCAGTACTTC
CDR3 protein: CASQWYQETQYF

clone size: .
J gene: TRBJ1-2
D gene: .
CDR3 length: 15
V gene: TRBV7-9
CDR3 DNA: TGTGCCAGCAGCTTCCGAGAAGCTTCTAACTATGGCTACACCTTC
CDR3 protein: CASSFREASNYGYTF

clone size: .
J gene: TRBJ1-6
D gene: .
CDR3 length: 14
V gene: TRBV14
CDR3 DNA: TGTGCCAGCAGCCTTCTGATATTCGGTTCACCCCTCCACTTT
CDR3 protein: CASSLLIFGSPLHF

clone size: .
J gene: TRBJ1-2
D gene: .
CDR3 length: 13
V gene: TRBV4-1
CDR3 DNA: TGCGCCAGCAGCCAAGACGTTAACTATGGCTACACCTTC
CDR3 protein: CASSQDVNYGYTF

clone size: .
J gene: TRBJ1-2
D gene: TRBD1
CDR3 length: 15
V gene: TRBV3-1/TRBV3-2
CDR3 DNA: TGTGCCAGCAGCCCAGGGACAGGGGGTAACTATGGCTACACCTTC
CDR3 protein: CASSPGTGGNYGYTF

clone size: once
J gene: TRBJ1-1
D gene: .
CDR3 length: 15
V gene: TRBV5-6
CDR3 DNA: TGTGCCAGCAGCCCCAGGCCAGGGGCCGACACTGAAGCTTTCTTT
CDR3 protein: CASSPRPGADTEAFF

clone size: few
J gene: TRBJ1-2
D gene: TRBD1
CDR3 length: 15
V gene: TRBV4-3
CDR3 DNA: TGCGCCAGCAGCCAAGAAAGACAGGGAAACTATGGCTACACCTTC
CDR3 protein: CASSQERQGNYGYTF

clone size: .
J gene: TRBJ1-5
D gene: TRBD1
CDR3 length: 14
V gene: TRBV6-5
CDR3 DNA: TGTGCCAGCAGGGACAGGAATAGCAATCAGCCCCAGCATTTT
CDR3 protein: CASRDRNSNQPQHF

clone size: .
J gene: TRBJ2-7
D gene: .
CDR3 length: 13
V gene: TRBV28
CDR3 DNA: TGTGCCAGCAGTTTAGGGGGCCCCTACGAGCAGTACTTC
CDR3 protein: CASSLGGPYEQYF

clone size: once
J gene: TRBJ2-3
D gene: TRBD2
CDR3 length: 15
V gene: TRBV7-3
CDR3 DNA: TGTGCCAGCAGCCCGGGGGTAGCGGGGGTGAATACGCAGTATTTT
CDR3 protein: CASSPGVAGVNTQYF

clone size: few
J gene: TRBJ2-2
D gene: .
CDR3 length: 14
V gene: TRBV2
CDR3 DNA: TGTGCCAGCAGTGATGGCATGCCCACCGGGGAGCTGTTTTTT
CDR3 protein: CASSDGMPTGELFF

clone size: .
J gene: TRBJ2-2
D gene: .
CDR3 length: 13
V gene: TRBV18
CDR3 DNA: TGTGCCAGCTCACTGGACAGCACCGGGGAGCTGTTTTTT
CDR3 protein: CASSLDSTGELFF

clone size: .
J gene: TRBJ2-4
D gene: .
CDR3 length: 14
V gene: TRBV4-1
CDR3 DNA: TGCGCCAGCAGCCAAGATGCCTATCTGACTATTCAGTACTTC
CDR3 protein: CASSQDAYLTIQYF

clone size: .
J gene: TRBJ2-7
D gene: TRBD1
CDR3 length: 15
V gene: TRBV9
CDR3 DNA: TGTGCCAGCAGCGTAGCACAGGGGGCCAACTACGAGCAGTACTTC
CDR3 protein: CASSVAQGANYEQYF

clone size: .
J gene: TRBJ1-6
D gene: .
CDR3 length: 14
V gene: TRBV6-2/TRBV6-3
CDR3 DNA: TGTGCCAGCAGTTACCCGCAGGGGAATTCACCCCTCCACTTT
CDR3 protein: CASSYPQGNSPLHF

clone size: .
J gene: TRBJ2-2
D gene: TRBD1
CDR3 length: 17
V gene: TRBV7-6
CDR3 DNA: TGTGCCAGCAGCTATACGACAGGGGGCTCCTACACCGGGGAGCTGTTTTTT
CDR3 protein: CASSYTTGGSYTGELFF

clone size: .
J gene: TRBJ2-3
D gene: TRBD2
CDR3 length: 16
V gene: TRBV9
CDR3 DNA: TGTGCCAGCAGCGCCCTGCAGCGGGGGGGCCCTGATACGCAGTATTTT
CDR3 protein: CASSALQRGGPDTQYF

clone size: .
J gene: TRBJ2-5
D gene: .
CDR3 length: 12
V gene: TRBV10-3
CDR3 DNA: TGTGCCATCAGTTCAGGGGTAGAGACCCAGTACTTC
CDR3 protein: CAISSGVETQYF

clone size: .
J gene: TRBJ2-5
D gene: .
CDR3 length: 14
V gene: TRBV27
CDR3 DNA: TGTGCCAGCAGTCCCCTCAACAAAGAAGAGACCCAGTACTTC
CDR3 protein: CASSPLNKEETQYF

clone size: .
J gene: TRBJ2-7
D gene: .
CDR3 length: 12
V gene: TRBV10-2
CDR3 DNA: TGCGCCAGCAGTGCCCACTCCTACGAGCAGTACTTC
CDR3 protein: CASSAHSYEQYF

clone size: .
J gene: TRBJ2-6
D gene: TRBD1
CDR3 length: 18
V gene: TRBV9
CDR3 DNA: TGTGCCAGCAGCGTAACGGCAGGGGGCAGGTCTGGGGCCAACGTCCTGACTTTC
CDR3 protein: CASSVTAGGRSGANVLTF

clone size: .
J gene: TRBJ2-7
D gene: TRBD1
CDR3 length: 11
V gene: TRBV27
CDR3 DNA: TGTGCCACGGGACAGATCTACGAGCAGTACTTC
CDR3 protein: CATGQIYEQYF

clone size: once
J gene: TRBJ2-7
D gene: .
CDR3 length: 15
V gene: TRBV6-5
CDR3 DNA: TGTGCCAGCAGTATTCCGTCCGGAGCCTCCTACGAGCAGTACTTC
CDR3 protein: CASSIPSGASYEQYF

clone size: once
J gene: TRBJ2-2
D gene: TRBD2
CDR3 length: 18
V gene: TRBV5-4
CDR3 DNA: TGTGCCAGCAGCTTCGGGACTAGCGGGGGGGCCCGCACCGGGGAGCTGTTTTTT
CDR3 protein: CASSFGTSGGARTGELFF

clone size: .
J gene: TRBJ1-6
D gene: .
CDR3 length: 16
V gene: TRBV4-2
CDR3 DNA: TGTGCCAGCAGCCAAGATCAGAGAGGAGATAATTCACCCCTCCACTTT
CDR3 protein: CASSQDQRGDNSPLHF

clone size: once
J gene: TRBJ2-1
D gene: TRBD2
CDR3 length: 12
V gene: TRBV3-1/TRBV3-2
CDR3 DNA: TGTGCCAGCAGCCAAGGAGCGGGGGTTCAGTTCTTC
CDR3 protein: CASSQGAGVQFF

clone size: .
J gene: TRBJ1-4
D gene: TRBD1
CDR3 length: 15
V gene: TRBV5-8
CDR3 DNA: TGTGCCAGCAGCCCATCCGGGACAGGGCGGGAAAAACTGTTTTTT
CDR3 protein: CASSPSGTGREKLFF

clone size: .
J gene: TRBJ2-5
D gene: TRBD1
CDR3 length: 16
V gene: TRBV2
CDR3 DNA: TGTGCCAGCAGTGGGGGGGACAGGGAAAACCAAGAGACCCAGTACTTC
CDR3 protein: CASSGGDRENQETQYF

clone size: .
J gene: TRBJ2-5
D gene: TRBD1
CDR3 length: 15
V gene: TRBV13
CDR3 DNA: TGTGCCAGCAGCTTAGAGACAGGGGAGCAAGAGACCCAGTACTTC
CDR3 protein: CASSLETGEQETQYF

clone size: .
J gene: TRBJ2-3
D gene: TRBD1
CDR3 length: 13
V gene: TRBV6-4
CDR3 DNA: TGTGCCAGGGGGACAGGGATGACAGATACGCAGTATTTT
CDR3 protein: CARGTGMTDTQYF

clone size: few
J gene: TRBJ1-2
D gene: .
CDR3 length: 14
V gene: TRBV6-5
CDR3 DNA: TGTGCCAGCAGTTACTCGCCAGGGTACTATGGCTACACCTTC
CDR3 protein: CASSYSPGYYGYTF

clone size: few
J gene: TRBJ2-5
D gene: .
CDR3 length: 13
V gene: TRBV10-3
CDR3 DNA: TGTGCCATCAGTGCGGACAGCCAAGAGACCCAGTACTTC
CDR3 protein: CAISADSQETQYF

clone size: .
J gene: TRBJ2-1
D gene: .
CDR3 length: 16
V gene: TRBV24-1
CDR3 DNA: TGTGCCACCAGTGAACCTGGACCGACTAACGGGAATGAGCAGTTCTTC
CDR3 protein: CATSEPGPTNGNEQFF

clone size: .
J gene: TRBJ2-7
D gene: .
CDR3 length: 14
V gene: TRBV30
CDR3 DNA: TGTGCCTGGGGACCAGATAACCTTCCCTACGAGCAGTACTTC
CDR3 protein: CAWGPDNLPYEQYF

clone size: .
J gene: TRBJ1-2
D gene: .
CDR3 length: 12
V gene: TRBV28
CDR3 DNA: TGTGCCAGCAGTTTAACAGGGAGTGGCTACACCTTC
CDR3 protein: CASSLTGSGYTF